This entry concerns a single T cell receptor beta chain. There is no known antigen for this receptor. No per-base quality is available; no much larger clone lies one base away. This entry belongs to a study of CD8 T cells in Susac syndrome (dated by TCRdb to between 2018 and 2020). Background on the whole study: Repertoire sequencing was used to test whether CD8+ T cell activation and differentiation in Susac syndrome was antigen driven. What the work shows at the level of the full study, not this receptor alone: The study acknowledged that relatively few individuals were included in the TCR sequencing and HLA analysis.

RNA was extracted using the RNeasy kit, and roughly 0.45 to 1 microgram was reverse transcribed with random hexamers. The immunoSEQ multiplex PCR assay, covering 54 Vbeta and 13 Jbeta segments, was used to amplify TCR beta CDR3 regions. PCR amplification bias was corrected using a synthetic template baseline for primer optimization and computational correction. In the original analysis: Only productive sequences were kept, with reads annotated to V, D and J genes according to IMGT and analyzed in immunoSEQ Analyzer. To calculate clonality, Shannon entropy was normalized by log2 of the number of productive unique sequences and then subtracted from one. For each patient and control, public and private clones were evaluated among the 100 most prevalent clones. Susac-specific clones were defined as absent from healthy and MS cohorts, 800 to 1,200 published viral clones and other ImmuneACCESS disease sequences. The public reads were reprocessed in TCRdb via fastp at Q25 and MiXCR, keeping in-frame beta chains. CDR3 protein duplicates are merged, each entry listing the most common genes and DNA. The V and J calls come from TCRdb's annotation, not from the publication. The sample table contains roughly 70,000 distinct CDR3 sequences; only one count was recorded for 96% of them. The ten biggest clones cover over 0.09% of the sample.

Peripheral blood CD8+ and CD4+ T cells from healthy donors, Susac syndrome patients and multiple sclerosis patients were profiled by high-throughput TCR beta sequencing. The multiple sclerosis controls were treatment-naive patients whose relapsing-remitting disease, either stable or active, fulfilled the revised McDonald criteria. Bulk CD8+ and CD4+ T cells were purified by magnetic negative isolation, whereas CD8+ TEMRA cells were enriched by FACS. Blood was drawn into EDTA tubes, processed within 24 hours, and PBMCs were isolated by density gradient centrifugation. PBMCs intended for TCR sequencing were frozen in liquid nitrogen and were later thawed in a 37 degrees C water bath. Purity of sorted or isolated CD4+, CD8+ and CD8+ TEMRA cells was at least 90%. The CDR3 runs 13 residues from the cysteine to the phenylalanine. Only CDR3 DNA is held: 39 bases, read in frame from base 1. The junction carries 10 bases between V and J, which are trimmed by 5 bases and 3 bases respectively. In the germline V gene, CDR1 corresponds to SGHNT and CDR2 to YENEEA.

Sequencing was done on a sample of CD4+ T cells from PBMCs. This sequence was found in a human donor with multiple sclerosis. The receptor chain draws on TRBV11-3 and TRBJ2-5; a confident D gene designation cannot be given. The DNA sequence follows: TGTGCCAGCAGCCGTTCGAGTGAAGAGACCCAGTACTTC. Its protein reads: CASSRSSEETQYF.